This TCR beta chain comes out of a study of CD8+CD57+ T cells in acquired aplastic anemia. Study at large: Across the sorted CD4+ and CD8+ cells, DNA amounts averaged about 3 ug. Average CD4+ read depth in healthy donors was approximately 9.9 million reads. The study, taken as a whole, reports: Patients and controls turned out to have roughly 30 CD8+ CDR3 sequences in common. Patients versus controls showed no significant CD8+ Simpson's diversity difference.

V lost 6 bases and J 0 bases, leaving 14 bases between the germline ends. The length of the CDR3 is 15 residues. Details on this clonotype: The antigen is unknown.

Profiling of TCR beta VDJ combinations and CDR3 sequences used genomic DNA as template. Using its own MiXCR run on the reads, TCRdb lists one record per CDR3 protein. In the table there are about 190,000 distinct CDR3 sequences, approximately 52% of which are singletons. The receptor was derived from a human donor in good health, serving as a control. The sample was sorted CD4+, CD8+, or CD8+CD57+ T cells (not recorded which) from PBMCs. The chain is built from TRBV12-3 or TRBV12-4 and TRBJ1-2, with D possibly matching TRBD1 (6 bases). CDR3 amino acids: CASSRRTVANYGYTF. Here the CDR3 DNA reads TGTGCCAGCAGCCGCCGGACAGTAGCTAACTATGGCTACACCTTC.